This TCR beta chain was sequenced during a study of CD8+ T cells in alopecia areata. The CDR3 is made up of 15 amino acids. Deletions cut 1 base from V and 7 bases from J, with 13 bases between. Germline CDR1 reads MGHRA; CDR2 reads YSYEKL. Researchers took lesional scalp punch biopsies and peripheral blood from people who were alopecia areata patients. It was cDNA, reverse transcribed from extracted RNA, that served as the sequencing template. Data came from immunoSEQ multiplex PCR; TCRdb stores just in-frame clones and leaves some out. Here the sample spans about 140,000 clones, 58% being singletons. This clone was seen just once.

The sequencing used CD4+ T cells sorted from blood, collected at week 0. The TCR sequence derives from a human donor with alopecia areata. The V call is TRBV4-1, the J call TRBJ2-2; D may be TRBD2 (5 bases). The CDR3 DNA reads TGCGCCAGCAGCCAAGTCGTAGGGAGCTACGGGGAGCTGTTTTTT. Translation: CASSQVVGSYGELFF.